What follows are 21 T cell receptor beta chains derived from one specimen sequenced in a study of blood T cell repertoires in COVID-19. The data were produced by immunoSEQ multiplex PCR, yet TCRdb's version contains in-frame clones alone and is incomplete. The table records about 250,000 clones, about 85% of them present only once. Sequencing was done on a sample of PBMCs or T cells enriched from blood (not recorded which). These receptors were obtained from a woman aged 50 to 60 who had recovered from COVID-19.

This chain joins TRBV15 and TRBJ2-3; 10 bases match TRBD2. V was pared by 5 bases and J by 3 bases, with 5 bases of the junction left unmatched. Germline loops: CDR1 LNHNV, CDR2 YYDKDF (reference sequence). This CDR3 spans 15 amino acids. CDR3 coding DNA: TGTGCCACCAGCCTAGCGGGAGTTGGTACAGATACGCAGTATTTT. It encodes CATSLAGVGTDTQYF.

V gene TRBV4-3 combines with J gene TRBJ1-1, with D maybe TRBD1 (6 bases). V lost 0 bases to trimming and J lost 5 bases, with 19 bases between them. CDR1 LGHNA and CDR2 YSLEER come from the germline V gene. CDR3 length: 17 amino acids. CDR3 sequence (DNA): TGCGCCAGCAGCCAAGATTCAGACAGGCGGTCGGGTACTGAAGCTTTCTTT. Its translation is CASSQDSDRRSGTEAFF.

V usage is TRBV7-6 and J usage is TRBJ1-4; D may be TRBD1 (5 bases). Germline CDR1 reads SGHVS; CDR2 reads FNYEAQ. V shed 5 bases and J shed 6 bases, with 13 bases lying between them. This CDR3 contains 14 residues. CDR3 nucleotide sequence: TGTGCCAGCAGCCCCCAGGGAGGCGATGAAAAACTGTTTTTT. This sequence encodes CASSPQGGDEKLFF.

The chain combines TRBV28 with TRBJ2-7; the D gene is possibly TRBD1 (5 bases). Trimming stripped 5 bases from V and 3 bases from J, with 14 bases between. Germline CDR1 and CDR2: MDHEN and SYDVKM. This CDR3 has 14 residues. In nucleotides, the CDR3 is TGTGCCAGCAGTCTTCAGGGTTTCGACTACGAGCAGTACTTC. This gives the protein CASSLQGFDYEQYF.

The chain joins TRBV19 to TRBJ2-5, with 8 nucleotides matching TRBD2. With V trimmed by 7 bases and J by 4 bases, 11 bases remained unmatched. Per the germline V gene, CDR1 is LNHDA and CDR2 is SQIVND (reference sequence). This CDR3 has 15 residues. CDR3 loop: CASKGAGGRVETQYF. In nucleotides, the CDR3 is TGTGCCAGTAAAGGGGCGGGAGGCCGGGTAGAGACCCAGTACTTC.

The J gene is TRBJ2-2, the V gene TRBV28; 7 bases line up with TRBD2. Trimming cost V 7 bases and J 4 bases; bases outside gene matches: 21. The CDR3 is 19 amino acids. Germline values: CDR1 MDHEN, CDR2 SYDVKM. The CDR3 DNA reads as TGTGCCAGCACCCTCTCAGGTTTGTTCGCGGGAGAGGTCACCGGGGAGCTGTTTTTT. Its protein is CASTLSGLFAGEVTGELFF.

The chain uses TRBV11-2 and TRBJ2-5; 8 bases match TRBD2. V was pared by 0 bases and J by 2 bases, with 14 bases of the junction left unmatched. Per germline, CDR1 SGHAT and CDR2 FQNNGV. The CDR3 sequence is 19 residues long. The CDR3 DNA follows: TGTGCCAGCAGCTTAGATCCCGCGGGGGGACTGCCATCTCAAGAGACCCAGTACTTC. This translates into CASSLDPAGGLPSQETQYF.

V gene TRBV4-1 combines with J gene TRBJ2-1; 7 nucleotides agree with TRBD1. V lost 0 bases, J lost 7 bases, and 9 bases stayed unmatched. The germline V gene has CDR1 MGHRA and CDR2 YSYEKL. The CDR3 covers 16 residues. CDR3 protein: CASSQDPNRGMNEQFF. The CDR3 nucleotides are TGCGCCAGCAGCCAAGATCCGAACAGGGGAATGAATGAGCAGTTCTTC.

The chain employs TRBV7-2 and TRBJ2-7; D is undetermined. V was trimmed by 0 bases and J by 5 bases, leaving 8 bases between them. Germline lookup yields CDR1 SGHTA and CDR2 FQGNSA. The CDR3 contains 13 residues. The chain's CDR3 is CASSLAFSDEQYF. The DNA of the CDR3 is TGTGCCAGCAGCTTAGCGTTTTCCGACGAGCAGTACTTC.

The chain carries TRBV6-5 and TRBJ2-7; D is perhaps TRBD1 (7 bases). This CDR3 comprises 13 residues. V lost 8 bases, J lost 4 bases, and 15 bases lay in between. Germline V CDR1 and CDR2: MNHEY, SVGAGI. CDR3 nucleotides: TGTGCCAGCCGTAAGGCAGGGGGGTACGAGCAGTACTTC. Encoded protein: CASRKAGGYEQYF.

In its sample, this clone was seen once. The chain is built from TRBV28 and TRBJ1-3; possible D gene TRBD1, 6 bases. Trimming shortened V by 3 bases and J by 1 base, and 10 bases separated the two germline ends. Germline V gene data show CDR1 as MDHEN and CDR2 as SYDVKM. The CDR3 is 15 residues long. The CDR3 here is CASSLGGQSGNTIYF. CDR3 DNA: TGTGCCAGCAGTTTGGGCGGACAGTCTGGAAACACCATATATTTT.

V and J are TRBV11-2 and TRBJ1-1; D perhaps matches TRBD1 (6 bases). This CDR3 comprises 14 residues. The V gene's germline CDR1 is SGHAT and CDR2 FQNNGV. The germline V and J ends were trimmed by 2 bases and 4 bases, with 11 bases remaining between them. CDR3 DNA: TGTGCCAGCAGCTTACACAGGGCCGGCACTGAAGCTTTCTTT. It is translated as CASSLHRAGTEAFF.

The chain couples TRBV18 to TRBJ2-1; D may be TRBD1 (7 bases). CDR1 is KGHSH and CDR2 is LQKENI in the germline V gene. The CDR3 covers 16 residues. The V gene lost 5 bases and the J gene lost 6 bases, with 20 bases spanning the gap. The chain's CDR3 is CASSSQRVRDSNEQFF. The CDR3, as DNA: TGTGCCAGCTCATCCCAGCGGGTAAGGGACAGCAATGAGCAGTTCTTC.

The rearrangement joins TRBV21-1 to TRBJ2-2; the table's D call, TRBD2, was not checked against the DNA. TRBV21-1 is a recognized pseudogene. The CDR3 totals 17 residues. CDR3 sequence: CASSKAWLAGDTGELFF. The CDR3 DNA reads TGTGCCAGCAGCAAAGCTTGGCTAGCGGGAGATACCGGGGAGCTGTTTTTT.

The chain has TRBV7-9 and TRBJ2-7, with no clear D. The CDR3 length is 12 residues. The germline V and J ends were trimmed by 5 bases and 4 bases, with 9 bases remaining between them. Germline values: CDR1 SEHNR, CDR2 FQNEAQ (reference sequence). CDR3: CASSQPGYEQYF. CDR3 in DNA: TGTGCCAGCAGCCAGCCGGGTTACGAGCAGTACTTC.

This clone was observed once. The V and J genes are TRBV18 and TRBJ2-7, with TRBD1 matching 8 bases. Germline trimming cut 3 bases from V and 3 bases from J; bases unmatched to any gene: 4. The CDR3 is 14 residues long. Per the germline V gene, CDR1 is KGHSH and CDR2 is LQKENI. The CDR3 spells CASSPAQGGYEQYF. The CDR3 DNA follows: TGTGCCAGCTCACCGGCACAGGGGGGCTACGAGCAGTACTTC. Based on the CDR3 plus reference TRBV18 and TRBJ2-7, the full variable domain is NAGVMQNPRHLVRRRGQEARLRCSPMKGHSHVYWYRQLPEEGLKFMVYLQKENIIDESGMPKERFSAEFPKEGPSILRIQQVVRGDSAAYFCASSPAQGGYEQYFGPGTRLTVT.

Here the CDR3 reads CASRDSGSQPGELFF. The CDR3 DNA is TGTGCCAGCAGGGATAGCGGGTCCCAACCCGGGGAGCTGTTTTTT. The chain carries TRBV11-3 and TRBJ2-2; 7 nucleotides match TRBD2. The germline V gene has CDR1 SGHNT and CDR2 YENEEA. With 6 bases clipped from V and 6 bases from J, the junction kept 10 bases outside the gene matches. The CDR3 totals 15 residues.

This clone was counted a single time. The gene calls are TRBV9 and TRBJ2-4; D is unclear. Germline assignment: CDR1 SGDLS and CDR2 YYNGEE. CDR3 length equals 13 residues. The V end lost 0 bases, the J end lost 9 bases, and 10 bases lay between the germline ends. The CDR3: CASSVGPSSIQYF. For the CDR3, the DNA is TGTGCCAGCAGCGTAGGTCCGAGTAGCATTCAGTACTTC.

The chain employs TRBV2 and TRBJ2-5, with unresolved D. Trimming stripped 2 bases from V and 2 bases from J, with 15 bases between. Germline V lookup: CDR1 SNHLY, CDR2 FYNNEI. The CDR3 is made up of 16 amino acids. The CDR3 sequence is CASSENVAGQQETQYF. The CDR3, as DNA: TGTGCCAGCAGTGAAAACGTGGCAGGCCAGCAAGAGACCCAGTACTTC.

V gene TRBV18 combines with J gene TRBJ2-7, with D possibly TRBD1 on 5 matching bases. CDR3 size: 14 residues. V lost 5 bases and J 5 bases, leaving 16 bases between the germline ends. Germline CDR1 KGHSH, CDR2 LQKENI. The CDR3 DNA reads as TGTGCCAGCTCAGGGGCCAATTTAGCCCACGAGCAGTACTTC. Translation gives CASSGANLAHEQYF.

V usage is TRBV7-3 and J usage is TRBJ2-6; D is unresolved. V lost 5 bases to trimming and J lost 3 bases, with 5 bases between them. From germline, CDR1 is SGHTA and CDR2 FQGTGA. This CDR3 has 13 amino acids. The CDR3 sequence: CASSPGGANVLTF. Written as DNA, the CDR3 is TGTGCCAGCAGCCCCGGTGGGGCCAACGTCCTGACTTTC.